This T cell receptor beta chain was observed in a study of T-cell memory formation after mild COVID-19 (dated by TCRdb to 2020 to 2023). Context from the whole study: Most TCR sequence clusters were specific to one of the two donors. In a couple of donors, T-cell clones that expanded and contracted after mild COVID-19 were followed by sequencing TCRalpha and TCRbeta repertoires longitudinally. The cohort comprised two young, previously healthy adult volunteers, one female and one male. Broader findings and caveats from the paper: Contracting CD4+ clones were located mainly in the CM and EM memory subsets, whereas CD8+ clones were found to be enriched in EMRA. Clones contracting from day 15 to 85 had balanced CD4/CD8 phenotypes, while a second wave expanding from day 15 to 37 was biased towards CD4+. The second-wave clones that peaked on day 37 were not confirmed to be SARS-CoV-2 specific. Some responding clones were found in pre-infection memory, which suggests that pre-existing cross-reactive memory T cells took part in the SARS-CoV-2 response. Only two mild cases were covered in the study, and larger cohorts including severe cases with pre-infection samples were considered necessary.

Ficoll-Paque density gradient centrifugation was the method used to isolate PBMCs. TCRdb records Illumina NovaSeq 6000 as the sequencer. TCRalpha and TCRbeta cDNA libraries were constructed by 5'RACE with constant-segment primers, with sample barcodes and unique molecular identifiers being introduced. Trizol reagent was used to extract RNA from every sample. Library amplification was performed in two PCR steps, and a second sample barcode and Illumina TruSeq adapters were introduced in the second step. Sequencing of libraries was performed on an Illumina NovaSeq with 2 x 150 bp paired-end reads. Regarding the original processing steps: Reads were demultiplexed and collapsed into UMI-guided consensus sequences with migec v1.2.7. Using mixcr v2.1.11, the UMI consensuses were aligned to TRA and TRB V and J templates and assembled into clonotypes. A clonotype was counted as expanded or contracted only when both edgeR and NoisET called the clonotype significant, with the noise models trained on biological replicates. edgeR calls used a false discovery rate-adjusted p below 0.01 and a log2 fold-change threshold of 1. As an exploratory analysis of dynamics, max-normalized trajectories of the 1000 most abundant clonotypes were examined with PCA combined with hierarchical clustering. The CD4 or CD8 phenotype of responding clones was assigned using the separately sequenced CD4+ and CD8+ repertoires. The public reads were reprocessed in TCRdb via fastp at Q25 and MiXCR, keeping in-frame beta chains. Each entry merges the rows of one CDR3 protein and shows their most common DNA and genes. These V and J calls are TCRdb output, not the study's own analysis. This sample comprises a few hundred thousand distinct CDR3 sequences, 25% to 30% of them detected only once. The ten top clones hold roughly 13% of the sample.

The CDR3 contains 15 residues, cysteine and phenylalanine counted. Only the CDR3 part of the read is kept: 45 bases, read in frame from the first base. From a lookup of the germline V gene (reference sequence), CDR1 and CDR2 are SGHNT and YYREEE. V and J lose 6 bases and 6 bases, and a span of 20 bases separates them. Regarding this clonotype: This receptor's antigen is unknown. Base qualities were left out, and no much larger clone turns up one base away.

This chain is built from TRBV5-4 and TRBJ2-3; a tentative D call is TRBD2 (7 bases match). The TCR sequence derives from an adult woman who had mild COVID-19 (a few samples of this study predate the infection). The sample titles of this study are shuffled in the database, so cell type and time point are left out; the donor was told from shared clones. The sample consisted of PBMCs or a T cell subset sorted from them (not recorded which). The CDR3 is CASKGGAVEEDTQYF. The nucleotides read TGTGCCAGCAAAGGGGGGGCAGTCGAGGAGGATACGCAGTATTTT.